This TCR beta chain originates from a study of blood T cells in healthy people across ages. The study, taken as a whole, reports: Age showed a roughly linear inverse relationship with TCR beta diversity per million T cells.

Germline assignment: CDR1 MNHEY and CDR2 SMNVEV (reference sequence). V was pared by 1 base and J by 1 base, with 7 bases between. The length of the CDR3 is 14 residues. Sample-barcoded 5' priming and a J-beta primer mix drove a second PCR of roughly 7 to 11 cycles. TCRdb itself ran the 5' RACE reads through MiXCR, one entry per CDR3 protein. The sample carries some 1.5 million distinct CDR3 sequences, about 42% recorded once. Points on this clonotype: Its antigen is unknown.

V usage is TRBV27 and J usage is TRBJ1-1; no firm D call. The sequenced sample consisted of blood. This TCR was sampled from a woman aged 18-29 years in good health. The CDR3 is CASSLWAENTEAFF. CDR3 DNA sequence: TGTGCCAGCAGTTTATGGGCAGAGAACACTGAAGCTTTCTTT.